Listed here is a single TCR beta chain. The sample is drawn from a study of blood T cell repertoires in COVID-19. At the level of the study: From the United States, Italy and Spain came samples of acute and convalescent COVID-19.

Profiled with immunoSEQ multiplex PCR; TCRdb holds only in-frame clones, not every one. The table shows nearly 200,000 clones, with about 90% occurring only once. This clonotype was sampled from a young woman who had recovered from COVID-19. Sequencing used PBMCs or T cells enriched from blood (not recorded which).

The CDR3 protein is CAAAYRGWETQYF. The CDR3, as DNA: TGTGCCGCAGCGTACAGGGGGTGGGAGACCCAGTACTTC. The V call is TRBV6-5, the J call TRBJ2-5, with TRBD1 matching over 8 bases. Germline V gene lookup returns CDR1 MNHEY and CDR2 SVGAGI. There are 13 residues in the CDR3. Trimming at V came to 11 bases and at J to 5 bases, leaving 10 bases not matched to a gene.